These 11 T cell receptor beta chains share one sample of origin, sequenced in a study of blood T cell repertoires in COVID-19 (TCRdb year 2020). Libraries were constructed by the immunoSEQ multiplex PCR assay. Held by TCRdb, this immuneACCESS table contains in-frame sequences only and omits some clones. Under half of the omission traces to an unresolved V gene where checked; the cause of the rest is unknown. The sample table holds roughly 200,000 clones, of which 65% to 85% were seen once. The ten largest account for around 26% of the sample. The sequenced material came from peripheral blood. These receptors were obtained from a man between 35 and 55 years old with acute or convalescent COVID-19.

Notes on this clone: The sample has other DNA sequences that encode this CDR3 too. V and J are TRBV19 and TRBJ1-1; D is uncertain. CDR3 length: 13 residues. V lost 4 bases and J lost 1, with 7 bases in between. Looked up from germline, CDR1 is LNHDA and CDR2 is SQIVND (reference sequence). The CDR3 here is CASSTTANTEAFF. CDR3 bases: TGTGCCAGTAGTACTACAGCGAACACTGAAGCTTTCTTT.

The gene calls are TRBV5-1 and TRBJ2-5; tentative D call: TRBD2 (6 bases). Trimming removed 1 base from V and 5 bases from J, with 18 bases in between. In germline, CDR1 is SGHRS, CDR2 YFSETQ. The CDR3 loop spans 16 amino acids. In nucleotides, the CDR3 is TGCGCCAGCAGCTTGATAGTAGCTGGAGGGCGCGAGACCCAGTACTTC. It specifies CASSLIVAGGRETQYF.

V usage is TRBV12-5 and J usage is TRBJ2-3; 7 bases line up with TRBD2. V lost 3 bases and J lost 2; bases outside the gene matches: 5. Germline V gene lookup returns CDR1 LGHNT and CDR2 FRNRAP. This CDR3 is 15 amino acids long. The CDR3 here is CASGFQAGVTDTQYF. As DNA, the CDR3 is TGTGCTAGTGGTTTTCAGGCGGGGGTCACAGATACGCAGTATTTT. Combining the CDR3 with reference TRBV12-5 and TRBJ2-3 gives the whole variable domain DARVTQTPRHKVTEMGQEVTMRCQPILGHNTVFWYRQTMMQGLELLAYFRNRAPLDDSGMPKDRFSAEMPDATLATLKIQPSEPRDSAVYFCASGFQAGVTDTQYFGPGTRLTVL.

V and J are TRBV5-6 and TRBJ2-1; 8 bases are shared with TRBD2. The CDR3 consists of 16 residues. The V gene's germline CDR1 is SGHDT and CDR2 YYEEEE. The V gene end was trimmed by 3 bases and the J gene end by 9 bases; junction bases not matched to a gene: 14. CDR3 nucleotides: TGTGCCAGCAGCTCCCTATACTTCGGGAGGGGATCTGAGCAGTTCTTC. Its translation is CASSSLYFGRGSEQFF.

The gene calls are TRBV2 and TRBJ1-2; TRBD1 matches at 10 bases. V dropped 5 bases and J dropped 8; count of bases not matched to a gene: 5. The CDR3 covers 13 residues. Germline CDR1 reads SNHLY; CDR2 reads FYNNEI. CDR3 in amino acids: CASSPTGGEGYTF. DNA for the CDR3: TGTGCCAGCAGTCCGACAGGGGGCGAGGGCTACACCTTC.

The gene calls are TRBV5-1 and TRBJ1-2; 8 bases are shared with TRBD1. The V gene end was trimmed by 3 bases and the J gene end by 2 bases; junction bases not matched to a gene: 6. Germline loops: CDR1 SGHRS, CDR2 YFSETQ. There are 15 residues in the CDR3. The CDR3 is CASSSMTGVNYGYTF. The CDR3 region has the DNA TGCGCCAGCAGCTCAATGACAGGGGTAAACTATGGCTACACCTTC.

The chain combines TRBV5-1 with TRBJ2-1; TRBD2 agrees at 10 bases. CDR3 length equals 15 residues. Trimming removed 5 bases from V and 1 base from J; junction bases left unmatched: 3. CDR1 and CDR2 (germline): SGHRS, YFSETQ. The CDR3 DNA sequence: TGCGCCAGCAGGCCAGCGGGAGGGTCCTACAATGAGCAGTTCTTC. Its protein product is CASRPAGGSYNEQFF.

This clone was recorded only once. This rearrangement joins TRBV2 to TRBJ2-7, with D possibly being TRBD1 (5 bases). The CDR3 spans 16 residues. With 6 bases removed from V and 5 bases from J, the gap between germline ends came to 23 bases. Germline V gene data show CDR1 as SNHLY and CDR2 as FYNNEI. CDR3 coding DNA: TGTGCCAGCAGACCCCGATTGGGTCAGGGTCGCGACGAGCAGTACTTC. This gives the protein CASRPRLGQGRDEQYF.

The chain joins TRBV15 to TRBJ2-7; the D gene is possibly TRBD1 (5 bases). V dropped 0 bases and J dropped 7 bases, with 13 bases sitting between them. This CDR3 contains 14 residues. From germline, CDR1 is LNHNV and CDR2 YYDKDF (reference sequence). CDR3 DNA sequence: TGTGCCACCAGCAGAGAGCGTCTGGGGCGGGAGCAGTACTTC. Its translation is CATSRERLGREQYF.

The V and J genes are TRBV3-1 (or the pseudogene TRBV3-2) and TRBJ1-1, with a possible D match to TRBD1 (6 bases). Per germline, CDR1 LGHDT and CDR2 YNNKEL (reference sequence). CDR3 length: 16 amino acids. V lost 4 bases, J lost 2 bases, and 17 bases lay in between. This chain's CDR3 is CASSPTWTVKNTEAFF. The CDR3 nucleotides are TGTGCCAGCAGCCCCACCTGGACAGTCAAAAACACTGAAGCTTTCTTT.

This chain links TRBV10-3 with TRBJ2-3, with TRBD2 matching 12 bases. J gave up 1 base and V 6 bases, and 8 bases lay outside the gene matches. Germline V gives CDR1 ENHRY, CDR2 SYGVKD. The CDR3 has 17 residues. This chain's CDR3 is CAIRGATSGSGTDTQYF. The DNA of the CDR3 is TGTGCCATCAGGGGGGCGACTAGCGGGAGCGGCACAGATACGCAGTATTTT.